This TCR beta chain was recovered during a study of blood T cell repertoires in COVID-19. The overall study: The United States, Italy and Spain supplied acute and convalescent COVID-19 samples. T cells, B-cell-depleted T cells, or PBMCs supplied cDNA or gDNA.

Source study methods: Estimates of nucleated cell counts were drawn from the amplification of reference gene primers. Assay used: immunoSEQ multiplex PCR; TCRdb lists only in-frame clones, some missing. The V and J calls and clone size were taken over from that table, and D and trimming were inferred from the DNA. Of about 62,000 clones detected, roughly 92% appear once; the ten largest clones hold over 5.5%. The CDR3 is 12 amino acids. The ends were cut back, 6 bases at V and 7 bases at J, with 12 bases in the middle. The V and J genes are TRBV12-3 or TRBV12-4 and TRBJ1-1, with D possibly being TRBD1 (6 bases). The receptor was isolated from a human donor in a cohort sampled during active COVID-19. The sample comprised peripheral blood. The CDR3 sequence: CASSRDTHEAFF. The CDR3 DNA is TGTGCCAGCAGCCGGGACACCCATGAAGCTTTCTTT.